Presented here are 2 T cell receptor beta chains from one specimen sequenced in a study of cytomegalovirus exposure and HLA in healthy donors. The PCR was carried out with 60 Vbeta primers and 13 Jbeta primers. TCRdb's copy holds only in-frame clones and misses some; the assay was immunoSEQ multiplex PCR. The sample holds some 120,000 clones, 50% to 70% seen once. Sequencing input: PBMCs. The receptor source for this set is a woman aged 40 to 50 in good health and CMV-seropositive.

In its sample, this clone was seen a few times. The chain has TRBV15 and TRBJ2-7; 7 nucleotides line up with TRBD2. Per the germline V gene, CDR1 is LNHNV and CDR2 is YYDKDF (reference sequence). With 0 bases clipped from V and 3 bases from J, the junction kept 14 bases outside the gene matches. The CDR3 contains 18 residues. CDR3 DNA: TGTGCCACCAGCAGAGAGGACCCCCCCTTCACGGGAGGCTACGAGCAGTACTTC. Translating it yields CATSREDPPFTGGYEQYF.

This chain connects TRBV9 to TRBJ1-1; TRBD1 matches 9 bases. The V and J ends lost 4 bases and 5 bases, in that order; junction bases with no gene match: 9. Per germline, CDR1 SGDLS and CDR2 YYNGEE. The CDR3 loop spans 15 amino acids. The CDR3 coding sequence is TGTGCCAGCAGCCCTTCGACAGGGGGGAGAACTGAAGCTTTCTTT. This codes for CASSPSTGGRTEAFF.